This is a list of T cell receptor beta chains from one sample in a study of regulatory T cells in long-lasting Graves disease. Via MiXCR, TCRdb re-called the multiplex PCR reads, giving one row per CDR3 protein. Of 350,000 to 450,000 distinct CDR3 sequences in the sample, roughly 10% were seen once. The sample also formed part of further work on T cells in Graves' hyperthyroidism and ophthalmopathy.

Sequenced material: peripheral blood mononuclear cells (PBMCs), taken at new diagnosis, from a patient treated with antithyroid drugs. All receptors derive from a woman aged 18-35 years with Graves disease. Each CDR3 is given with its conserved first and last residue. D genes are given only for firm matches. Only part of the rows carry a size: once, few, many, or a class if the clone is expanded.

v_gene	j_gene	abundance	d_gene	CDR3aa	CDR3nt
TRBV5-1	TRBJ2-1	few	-	CASSFRASAGNGEQFF	TGCGCCAGCAGCTTCCGGGCCTCGGCAGGTAATGGTGAGCAGTTCTTC
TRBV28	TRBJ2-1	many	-	CASSFPGPQVGSQFF	TGTGCCAGCAGTTTCCCTGGACCACAAGTGGGGTCCCAGTTCTTC
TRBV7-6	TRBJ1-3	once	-	CASSLDSGSNSGNTIYF	TGTGCCAGCAGCTTAGATTCGGGCAGCAACTCTGGAAACACCATATATTTT
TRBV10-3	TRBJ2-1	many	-	CAISDVLAFMYNEQFF	TGTGCCATCAGTGATGTGTTAGCCTTTATGTACAATGAGCAGTTCTTC
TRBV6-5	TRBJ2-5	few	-	CASSYSGRGRETQYF	TGTGCCAGCAGTTACTCGGGCCGGGGGAGAGAGACCCAGTACTTC
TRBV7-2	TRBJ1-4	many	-	CASSYMPGFSPEKLFF	TGTGCCAGCAGCTATATGCCAGGGTTTTCGCCCGAAAAACTGTTTTTT
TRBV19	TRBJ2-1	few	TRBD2	CASSGLAGFSSYNEQFF	TGTGCCAGTAGCGGACTAGCGGGCTTCAGCTCCTACAATGAGCAGTTCTTC
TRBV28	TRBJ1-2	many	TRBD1	CASSSPGGNTRRYGYTF	TGTGCCAGCAGCTCCCCAGGGGGGAATACGCGGAGGTATGGCTACACCTTC
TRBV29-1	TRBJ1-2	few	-	CSVLRGVGYTF	TGCAGCGTCCTACGGGGGGTAGGCTACACCTTC
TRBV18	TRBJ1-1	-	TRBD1	CASSPRQGATSEAFF	TGTGCCAGCTCACCACGACAGGGGGCCACGAGTGAAGCTTTCTTT
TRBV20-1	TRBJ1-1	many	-	CSARDWRGSNTEAFF	TGCAGTGCTAGAGACTGGAGGGGCTCGAACACTGAAGCTTTCTTT
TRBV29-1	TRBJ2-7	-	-	CSVRRDSRYEQYF	TGCAGCGTACGCCGGGACTCAAGGTACGAGCAGTACTTC
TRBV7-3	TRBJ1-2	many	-	CASSRDRERYGYTF	TGTGCCAGCAGCCGGGACCGAGAACGCTATGGCTACACCTTC
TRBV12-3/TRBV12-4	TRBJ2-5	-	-	CASTWTAKETQYF	TGTGCCAGCACCTGGACAGCCAAAGAGACCCAGTACTTC
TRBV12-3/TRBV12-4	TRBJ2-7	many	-	CATAGLSYEQYF	TGTGCCACCGCCGGACTTTCCTACGAGCAGTACTTC
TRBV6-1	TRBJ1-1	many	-	CASNSYTEAFF	TGTGCCAGCAACAGTTACACTGAAGCTTTCTTT
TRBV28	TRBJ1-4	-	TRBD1	CASRKPGQGASTNEKLFF	TGTGCCAGCAGGAAACCGGGACAGGGGGCTTCAACTAATGAAAAACTGTTTTTT